Presented here are 6 T cell receptor beta chains from one specimen sequenced in a study of T cells after yellow fever vaccination (dated by TCRdb to the late 2010s). Per the publication, the treatment or condition label means: live attenuated yellow fever vaccine strain. Preparation of the library involved 5' RACE. Sequencing took place on an Illumina HiSeq 2500. Using fastp trimming at Q25 and MiXCR clonotype assembly, TCRdb reanalyzed the public sequencing data and kept in-frame beta chains. Every CDR3 protein is listed once, alongside the most common genes and DNA of its rows. The sample table lists hundreds of thousands of distinct CDR3 sequences, less than 25% of them with a count of one. The ten biggest clones cover approximately 16% of the sample. The specimen comprised PBMCs, sampled 21 days after the first yellow fever vaccination. The source of these receptors is a young man who received the YFV17D yellow fever vaccine.

This clonotype was seen more than once but under ten times. The chain carries TRBV5-1 and TRBJ2-5; D might be TRBD1 (6 bases). Looked up from germline, CDR1 is SGHRS and CDR2 is YFSETQ. The CDR3 runs 13 residues. Trimming cost V 2 bases and J 5 bases, with 10 bases left between them. The CDR3 DNA reads as TGCGCCAGCAGCTTCGGGACACTTGAGACCCAGTACTTC. Residues: CASSFGTLETQYF. Complete variable domain (other parts from reference TRBV5-1 and TRBJ2-5): KAGVTQTPRYLIKTRGQQVTLSCSPISGHRSVSWYQQTPGQGLQFLFEYFSETQRNKGNFPGRFSGRQFSNSRSEMNVSTLELGDSALYLCASSFGTLETQYFGPGTRLLVL.

This clonotype was detected only a few times. This sequence joins TRBV15 and TRBJ1-2; a possible D gene is TRBD1 (6 bases). Germline V gene sequence: CDR1 LNHNV, CDR2 YYDKDF (reference sequence). Trimming removed 0 bases at V and 5 bases at J, with 19 bases between. This CDR3 comprises 17 residues. CDR3 coding DNA: TGTGCCACCAGCAGAGATGAGACAGGACTTGGGGCATATGGCTACACCTTC. This translates into CATSRDETGLGAYGYTF.

The chain employs TRBV4-2 and TRBJ2-2; no firm D call. The CDR3 covers 16 residues. Germline V gene sequence: CDR1 LGHNA, CDR2 YNFKEQ. Deletions cut 0 bases from V and 3 bases from J, with 11 bases between. DNA for the CDR3: TGTGCCAGCAGCCAAGATGGCGCTAGATACACCGGGGAGCTGTTTTTT. Encoded protein: CASSQDGARYTGELFF.

The V call is TRBV20-1, the J call TRBJ2-3; D remains unclear. The CDR3 spans 13 residues. With 2 bases removed from V and 0 bases from J, the gap between germline ends came to 6 bases. CDR1 DFQATT and CDR2 SNEGSKA come from the germline V gene (reference sequence). The DNA for the CDR3 is TGCAGTGCTAGATACGGGAGCACAGATACGCAGTATTTT. Amino acid sequence: CSARYGSTDTQYF.

The chain is built from TRBV3-1 and TRBJ1-2; maybe TRBD1 (5 bases). V was shortened by 1 base and J by 3 bases, with 12 bases between the two germline ends. From germline, CDR1 is LGHDT and CDR2 YNNKEL (reference sequence). The CDR3 has 15 amino acids. The CDR3 loop is CASSQGGWEDYGYTF. Written as DNA, the CDR3 is TGTGCCAGCAGCCAAGGGGGCTGGGAAGACTATGGCTACACCTTC.

This clonotype was counted between two and nine times. The rearrangement uses TRBV4-1 and TRBJ1-1, with 7 nucleotides matching TRBD1. The V and J ends lost 6 bases and 4 bases, in that order; junction bases with no gene match: 11. Germline V gene data show CDR1 as MGHRA and CDR2 as YSYEKL. This CDR3 spans 15 amino acids. CDR3 nucleotide sequence: TGCGCCAGCAGGCCAAGATCAGGGGGAGGCACTGAAGCTTTCTTT. Its protein is CASRPRSGGGTEAFF.